The following is a TCR beta chain sequence with its context. The antigen is not known. This sample is part of a study of shared clonotypes between healthy human individuals. The authors' processing: ImmunoSEQ supplied junction-only sequences lacking quality scores, so filtering was different. Only in-frame clones appear in the TCRdb table, and some are missing; sequencing was by immunoSEQ multiplex PCR. The V and J calls and the clone size are those of that table, but D and trimming were determined from the DNA. The repertoire consists of 600,000 or so clones, with approximately 96% occurring once and the leading ten covering over 0.1%. As defined, naive CD8 cells were CD45RO-negative and positively selected for CCR7, with terminally differentiated effector memory CD45RA+ cells excluded. The study, taken as a whole, reports: The four-donor shared clonotypes exceeded non-shared clonotypes in generation probability, with non-shared ones scoring lower. Sequencing depth was expected to affect clonotype sharing among donors. Depth was large, yet rarefaction showed that sorted-subset sequencing was incomplete.

Trimming left V 2 bases short and J 5 bases short, with 19 bases between. Germline lookup yields CDR1 GTSNPN and CDR2 SVGIG (reference sequence). The CDR3 has 15 residues. The source is a woman in her 30s in good health. The V and J genes are TRBV30 and TRBJ2-7; D is unclear. Sequenced: naive CD8+ T cells sorted from blood. The CDR3 DNA follows: TGTGCCTGGAGTCCCATTAGGGATTCATACCACGAGCAGTACTTC. This codes for CAWSPIRDSYHEQYF. The variable domain in full, completed from reference TRBV30 and TRBJ2-7, reads SQTIHQWPATLVQPVGSPLSLECTVEGTSNPNLYWYRQAAGRGLQLLFYSVGIGQISSEVPQNLSASRPQDRQFILSSKKLLLSDSGFYLCAWSPIRDSYHEQYFGPGTRLTVT.